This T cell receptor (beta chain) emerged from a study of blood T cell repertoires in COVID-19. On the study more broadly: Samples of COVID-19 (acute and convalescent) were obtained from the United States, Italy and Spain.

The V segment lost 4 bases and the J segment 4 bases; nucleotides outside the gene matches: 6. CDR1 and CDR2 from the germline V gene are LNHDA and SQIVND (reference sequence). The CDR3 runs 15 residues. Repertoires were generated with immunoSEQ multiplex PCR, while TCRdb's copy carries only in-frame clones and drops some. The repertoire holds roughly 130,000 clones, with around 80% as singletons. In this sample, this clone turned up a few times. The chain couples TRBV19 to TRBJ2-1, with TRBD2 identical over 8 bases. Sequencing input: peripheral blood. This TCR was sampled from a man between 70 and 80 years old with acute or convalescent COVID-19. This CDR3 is CASSRGPSGYNEQFF. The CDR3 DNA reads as TGTGCCAGTAGTAGAGGGCCTAGCGGGTACAATGAGCAGTTCTTC.